Given below is one T cell receptor (beta chain) in context. These data originate in a study of pediatric ulcerative colitis. Assay used: immunoSEQ multiplex PCR; TCRdb lists only in-frame clones, some missing. The sample lists about 60,000 clones, more than 75% occurring once. V was trimmed by 4 bases and J by 4 bases, leaving 13 bases between them. Germline lookup yields CDR1 MNHNY and CDR2 SVGAGI (reference sequence). The CDR3 is made up of 14 amino acids. The receptor comes from a boy between 10 and 17 years old who was a control in a study of pediatric ulcerative colitis. The rearrangement links TRBV6-6 to TRBJ1-1; possible D gene TRBD1, 5 bases. The source material was blood. This CDR3 reads CASSSGGRGTEAFF. CDR3 nucleotides: TGTGCCAGCAGTTCAGGCGGAAGGGGCACTGAAGCTTTCTTT.